These 22 T cell receptor beta chains came from one sample sequenced in a study of blood T cell repertoires in COVID-19 (dated by TCRdb to 2020 to 2022). The library relied on the immunoSEQ multiplex PCR assay. TCRdb stores this immuneACCESS table with in-frame sequences only. Part of the clones is absent; in the studies checked, under half of the shortfall reflects unresolved V genes, and no reason is known for the rest. The sample has some 170,000 clones on record, approximately 80% of them singletons. Around 7% of the sample comes from the top ten. The sample taken for sequencing was peripheral blood. Receptors originate from a middle-aged woman with COVID-19, enrolled during active disease.

This clone has only a few counts. The chain recombines TRBV3-1 (or the pseudogene TRBV3-2) with TRBJ2-7; D remains ambiguous. V was cut by 4 bases and J by 4 bases, with 8 bases left in between. CDR1 LGHDT and CDR2 YNNKEL come from the germline V gene (reference sequence). This CDR3 comprises 12 residues. CDR3 sequence (DNA): TGTGCCAGCAGCCGTGAGAGATACGAGCAGTACTTC. Its translation is CASSRERYEQYF.

The chain joins TRBV6-1 to TRBJ2-3; 11 bases map to TRBD2. Germline V lookup: CDR1 MNHNS, CDR2 SASEGT. This CDR3 has 16 residues. V was clipped by 4 bases and J by 4 bases; unmatched bases: 7. The CDR3 bases are TGTGCCAGCAGTGGTCTAGCGGGGGGTCTTCCAGATACGCAGTATTTT. It translates to CASSGLAGGLPDTQYF.

J is TRBJ2-5 and V is TRBV28; maybe TRBD1 (6 bases). The CDR3 is 15 residues long. V lost 5 bases, J lost 4 bases, and 17 bases lay in between. In germline, CDR1 is MDHEN, CDR2 SYDVKM. The CDR3 sequence is CASSDAGVRGETQYF. The DNA for the CDR3 is TGTGCCAGCAGTGACGCAGGGGTTCGAGGAGAGACCCAGTACTTC.

Concerning this clone: A read error may account for a junction end that differs from germline. The rearrangement joins TRBV10-1 to TRBJ1-1; the D gene is possibly TRBD1 (6 bases). The CDR3 extends over 13 amino acids. Germline CDR1 and CDR2: WNHNN and SYGVQD (reference sequence). The CDR3 sequence is CASGETGRTEAFF. The CDR3 region has the DNA TGCGCCAGCGGTGAGACAGGACGCACTGAAGCTTTCTTT.

This clone was recorded only once. V and J are TRBV10-3 and TRBJ2-1; TRBD1 aligns across 7 bases. V was pared by 10 bases and J by 6 bases, with 0 bases of the junction left unmatched. The CDR3 sequence is 10 residues long. The germline V gene encodes CDR1 ENHRY and CDR2 SYGVKD. The CDR3 bases are TGTGCCACAGGGGGCAATGAGCAGTTCTTC. It is translated as CATGGNEQFF.

The chain carries TRBV27 and TRBJ2-1; 10 bases match TRBD2. CDR1 is MNHEY and CDR2 is SMNVEV in the germline V gene (reference sequence). CDR3 length: 13 residues. J was trimmed by 6 bases and V by 8 bases; bases with no gene match: 4. The CDR3 bases are TGTGCCAGCCTAGCGGGAGACTCCAATGAGCAGTTCTTC. It yields the protein CASLAGDSNEQFF.

The chain carries TRBV4-1 and TRBJ1-3, with no clear D. V gave up 2 bases and J gave up 3 bases, with 11 bases separating them. The germline CDR1 and CDR2 sequences are MGHRA and YSYEKL. The CDR3 contains 15 residues. The CDR3 DNA follows: TGCGCCAGCAGCCAACGGCAGGCGGGTGGAAACACCATATATTTT. It yields the protein CASSQRQAGGNTIYF.

The chain links TRBV3-1 (or the pseudogene TRBV3-2) to TRBJ2-3; D perhaps matches TRBD1 (6 bases). CDR1 is LGHDT, CDR2 YNNKEL, per germline (reference sequence). The V end lost 4 bases, the J end lost 3 bases, and 17 bases lay between the germline ends. This CDR3 has 16 residues. The CDR3 sequence: CASSRQHRVTTDTQYF. The CDR3 nucleotides are TGTGCCAGCAGCCGCCAACACAGGGTAACAACAGATACGCAGTATTTT.

The rearrangement links TRBV5-4 to TRBJ1-2; 7 nucleotides agree with TRBD1. Germline V gene data show CDR1 as SGHNT and CDR2 as YYREEE (reference sequence). V trimming: 4 bases; J trimming: 1 base; junction bases outside the gene matches: 7. The CDR3 consists of 15 residues. Written as DNA, the CDR3 is TGTGCCAGCAGCGGCGAAGGGACAGTTAACTATGGCTACACCTTC. As protein: CASSGEGTVNYGYTF.

CDR3 nucleotide sequence: TGTGCCAGCGGACAGTATATCTATGGCTACACCTTC. Amino acids: CASGQYIYGYTF. This sequence joins TRBV9 and TRBJ1-2, with D possibly TRBD1 on 6 matching bases. CDR1 SGDLS and CDR2 YYNGEE come from the germline V gene. The CDR3 has 12 residues. V dropped 7 bases and J dropped 4 bases, with 11 bases sitting between them.

Only one count was recorded for this clone. The rearrangement links TRBV6-4 to TRBJ2-3; 9 bases align to TRBD1. Germline V CDR1 and CDR2: MRHNA, SNTAGT. The CDR3 sequence is 17 residues long. V was clipped by 6 bases and J by 3 bases; unmatched bases: 13. The CDR3, as DNA: TGTGCCAGCAGAGCTCCGTTACAGGGGGCAGCAACAGATACGCAGTATTTT. Residues: CASRAPLQGAATDTQYF.

The CDR3 spells CASSPRLAGESEQYF. The CDR3 coding sequence is TGTGCCAGCAGCCCGAGACTAGCGGGAGAAAGTGAGCAGTACTTC. The chain is built from TRBV14 and TRBJ2-7, with 12 bases that match TRBD2. CDR1 and CDR2 from the germline V gene are SGHDN and FVKESK. This CDR3 is 15 amino acids long. The ends lost 4 bases at V and 7 bases at J; junction bases unmatched: 8.

This clone was seen only once. The chain is built from TRBV27 and TRBJ1-6; maybe TRBD1 (5 bases). Trimming cost V 5 bases and J 11 bases, with 16 bases left between them. CDR3 length: 14 amino acids. Germline CDR1 is MNHEY and CDR2 is SMNVEV (reference sequence). CDR3 region: CASSIGRGKTPLHF. The CDR3 nucleotides are TGTGCCAGCAGTATCGGGAGGGGCAAGACACCCCTCCACTTT.

The chain couples TRBV27 to TRBJ1-1; D gene ambiguous. The V and J ends lost 6 bases and 0 bases respectively, with 20 bases between them. This CDR3 has 17 amino acids. Germline V CDR1 and CDR2: MNHEY, SMNVEV (reference sequence). This chain's CDR3 is CASSLAASTLMNTEAFF. The CDR3 DNA follows: TGTGCCAGCAGCCTGGCGGCGTCCACCCTTATGAACACTGAAGCTTTCTTT.

The chain uses TRBV12-3 or TRBV12-4 and TRBJ1-1; no clear D. V was pared by 5 bases and J by 7 bases, with 11 bases between. The CDR3 has 12 residues. Here the CDR3 reads CASSRPPSEAFF. The CDR3 DNA reads as TGTGCCAGCAGTCGACCCCCTAGTGAAGCTTTCTTT.

V and J are TRBV5-4 and TRBJ2-5; TRBD2 agrees at 14 bases. The length of the CDR3 is 17 residues. CDR1 and CDR2 (germline): SGHNT, YYREEE (reference sequence). With V trimmed by 4 bases and J by 2 bases, 7 bases remained unmatched. The CDR3 DNA is TGTGCCAGCAGCGAAGGACTAGCGGGGGGAGGTCAAGAGACCCAGTACTTC. As protein: CASSEGLAGGGQETQYF.

V is TRBV7-6 and J is TRBJ2-5; 7 positions match TRBD1. The CDR3 consists of 16 residues. Germline V CDR1 and CDR2: SGHVS, FNYEAQ. V lost 1 base, J lost 4 bases, and 9 bases stayed unmatched. Here the CDR3 reads CASSLEPGQRIETQYF. The DNA of the CDR3 is TGTGCCAGCAGCTTAGAGCCGGGACAGCGGATAGAGACCCAGTACTTC.

The chain is built from TRBV27 and TRBJ1-3; no reliable D call. V shed 6 bases and J shed 0 bases, with 9 bases lying between them. The CDR3 covers 14 residues. Germline V gene data show CDR1 as MNHEY and CDR2 as SMNVEV (reference sequence). The CDR3 sequence is CASSLRSSGNTIYF. In DNA form, the CDR3 reads TGTGCCAGCAGCTTGCGGAGCTCTGGAAACACCATATATTTT.

V usage is TRBV6-4 and J usage is TRBJ1-4, with 12 bases matching TRBD1. V shed 3 bases and J 7 bases; nucleotides not matched to a gene: 3. This CDR3 comprises 15 residues. Germline lookup yields CDR1 MRHNA and CDR2 SNTAGT. In DNA form, the CDR3 reads TGTGCCAGCAGTGAGGGGACAGGGGGCGTTGAAAAACTGTTTTTT. Amino acids: CASSEGTGGVEKLFF.

This chain joins TRBV4-2 and TRBJ1-1; a possible D gene is TRBD1 (6 bases). Germline values: CDR1 LGHNA, CDR2 YNFKEQ. V lost 1 base to trimming and J lost 0 bases, with 18 bases between them. This CDR3 contains 18 residues. This CDR3 reads CASSQVAGMGAMNTEAFF. The CDR3, as DNA: TGTGCCAGCAGCCAAGTCGCAGGGATGGGGGCCATGAACACTGAAGCTTTCTTT.

The chain uses TRBV5-4 and TRBJ2-7; 11 bases are a match to TRBD2. The V and J ends lost 4 bases and 0 bases, in that order; junction bases with no gene match: 6. The CDR3 covers 16 residues. Looked up from germline, CDR1 is SGHNT and CDR2 is YYREEE (reference sequence). CDR3 sequence (DNA): TGTGCCAGCAGCCTGACTAGCGGGGCTAGCTCCTACGAGCAGTACTTC. Amino acid sequence: CASSLTSGASSYEQYF.

The genes are TRBV19 and TRBJ2-5, with TRBD2 identical over 11 bases. Germline V gives CDR1 LNHDA, CDR2 SQIVND (reference sequence). J gave up 5 bases and V 1 base, and 6 bases lay outside the gene matches. This CDR3 spans 16 amino acids. This chain's CDR3 is CASSIATSGSGETQYF. CDR3 coding DNA: TGTGCCAGTAGTATAGCCACTAGCGGGAGTGGGGAGACCCAGTACTTC.